The entry below describes one TCR beta chain. Antigen: not known. These data are taken from a study of identifying expanded T cells in peripheral blood. General observations from the study: Differentially abundant clones: about 1.3 between replicates, 16.4 at 2 to 3 weeks, approximately 18 at four. Variance in clone template counts between roughly 2-week samples significantly increased with total template count across all healthy donors.

Collection occurred without any documented infections or immune events in donors. This CDR3 is 11 amino acids long. The germline CDR1 and CDR2 sequences are SGHKS and YYEKEE (reference sequence). The V end was cut by 2 bases, the J end by 14 bases, with 13 bases between. Repertoires were generated with immunoSEQ multiplex PCR, while TCRdb's copy carries only in-frame clones and drops some. The table has 45,000 to 75,000 clones, over 75% seen once. Sequenced input: blood. The receptor's source is a person aged 18 to 75 in good health. This chain joins TRBV5-5 and TRBJ1-2; tentative D call: TRBD1 (6 bases). The CDR3 region is CASSLNREATF. CDR3 nucleotides: TGTGCCAGCAGCTTAAACAGGGAGGCAACCTTC.